This TCR beta chain appears in the sequencing data of a study of cytomegalovirus exposure and HLA in healthy donors. Germline CDR1 is SQVTM and CDR2 is ANQGSEA. V was trimmed by 6 bases and J by 4 bases, leaving 10 bases between them. The CDR3 contains 11 residues. As for this clone: Its antigen remains unidentified. The identical CDR3 is also encoded by other nucleotide sequences in the sample.

Primers for the PCR totalled 60 Vbeta and 13 Jbeta. Profiled with immunoSEQ multiplex PCR; TCRdb holds only in-frame clones, not every one. The sample includes some 150,000 clones, approximately 78% of them seen just once. Overall study results and limits: Analyses of presence/absence relied on an assumption of roughly uniform sequencing depth across donors. Relative to the roughly 690-donor mean, N-insertions were reportedly fewer in an Asian-associated ancestry cluster in a later analysis.

The chain recombines TRBV29-1 with TRBJ2-7; possible D gene TRBD2, 6 bases. Sequenced: PBMCs. This TCR derives from a man aged 35-49 years in good health and CMV-seropositive. The chain's CDR3 is CSVGGGYEQYF. The CDR3 DNA follows: TGCAGCGTCGGGGGAGGTTACGAGCAGTACTTC.